The 12 T cell receptor beta chains below all came from one sample that was sequenced in a study of cytomegalovirus exposure and HLA in healthy donors. PCR primers comprised 60 Vbeta and 13 Jbeta primers. TCRdb's table, derived via immunoSEQ multiplex PCR, lists solely in-frame clones and lacks some. The table lists tens of thousands of clones, roughly 82% of them singletons. Specimen: PBMCs. The receptors come from a woman under 30 in good health and CMV-seropositive.

This clone was counted only a few times. The rearrangement joins TRBV25-1 to TRBJ1-1; a weak D match, TRBD1 (6 bases). CDR1 MGHDK and CDR2 SYGVNS come from the germline V gene. The CDR3 consists of 13 residues. V was shortened by 7 bases and J by 4 bases, with 13 bases between the two germline ends. The CDR3: CASTGQMPTEAFF. DNA for the CDR3: TGTGCCAGCACCGGACAGATGCCCACTGAAGCTTTCTTT.

The J gene is TRBJ2-7, the V gene TRBV5-1; 9 bases agree with TRBD2. The CDR3 is 18 residues long. V trimming: 3 bases; J trimming: 0 bases; junction bases outside the gene matches: 13. Per the germline V gene, CDR1 is SGHRS and CDR2 is YFSETQ. This CDR3 reads CASSWTLSPSGASYEQYF. In nucleotides, the CDR3 is TGCGCCAGCAGCTGGACACTATCCCCTAGCGGGGCCTCCTACGAGCAGTACTTC.

The chain carries TRBV7-2 and TRBJ2-1; 8 positions match TRBD2. This CDR3 has 18 residues. Germline CDR1 and CDR2: SGHTA and FQGNSA. The ends lost 3 bases at V and 0 bases at J; junction bases unmatched: 10. In nucleotides, the CDR3 is TGTGCCAGCAGCTTTTCGCTACTAGCGGTTAGCTCCTACAATGAGCAGTTCTTC. This sequence encodes CASSFSLLAVSSYNEQFF.

The V call is TRBV30, the J call TRBJ1-2, with D possibly matching TRBD1 (5 bases). The germline V and J ends were trimmed by 3 bases and 4 bases, with 12 bases remaining between them. The CDR3 has 13 amino acids. Germline assignment: CDR1 GTSNPN and CDR2 SVGIG (reference sequence). CDR3 amino acids: CAWRDTGGYGYTF. The CDR3 nucleotides are TGTGCCTGGAGGGACACTGGTGGCTATGGCTACACCTTC.

This chain joins TRBV18 and TRBJ2-3; D unclear. Germline CDR1 KGHSH, CDR2 LQKENI. V was cut by 4 bases and J by 2 bases, with 4 bases left in between. The CDR3 totals 12 residues. The CDR3 DNA reads TGTGCCAGCTCACACTTCACAGATACGCAGTATTTT. This translates into CASSHFTDTQYF.

The chain recombines TRBV27 with TRBJ2-5, with D unclear. The CDR3 extends over 16 amino acids. Germline V gives CDR1 MNHEY, CDR2 SMNVEV (reference sequence). V was trimmed by 2 bases and J by 5 bases, leaving 18 bases between them. The CDR3 sequence is CASSLTRSRMAETQYF. Here the CDR3 DNA reads TGTGCCAGCAGTTTAACTCGGAGTAGGATGGCGGAGACCCAGTACTTC.

This chain joins TRBV6-5 and TRBJ2-7; D is possibly TRBD2 (5 bases). There are 13 residues in the CDR3. The germline V and J ends were trimmed by 6 bases and 3 bases, with 12 bases remaining between them. From germline, CDR1 is MNHEY and CDR2 SVGAGI. The CDR3: CASSRTEGYEQYF. In DNA, the CDR3 is TGTGCCAGCAGCAGGACCGAGGGCTACGAGCAGTACTTC.

This sequence joins TRBV9 and TRBJ2-7; D gene ambiguous. CDR3 size: 13 residues. Trimming cost V 3 bases and J 3 bases, with 10 bases left between them. From germline, CDR1 is SGDLS and CDR2 YYNGEE. The CDR3 protein is CASSAQQNYEQYF. In DNA, the CDR3 is TGTGCCAGCAGCGCCCAACAGAACTACGAGCAGTACTTC.

This clone was detected only a few times. One junction end does not reproduce the germline sequence, and a read error may be involved. This chain's CDR3 is CASSPPHRDRNF. CDR3 in DNA: TGTGCCAGCAGCCCACCACACCGGGACAGGAATTTT. The V gene is TRBV11-2, the J gene TRBJ1-3; 8 bases are shared with TRBD1. The germline V gene has CDR1 SGHAT and CDR2 FQNNGV. The CDR3 runs 12 residues.

V usage is TRBV6-4 and J usage is TRBJ2-1; 12 bases are a match to TRBD2. In germline, CDR1 is MRHNA, CDR2 SNTAGT. The CDR3 loop spans 15 amino acids. After removal of 8 bases from V and 5 bases from J, the junction contained 7 bases not matched to a gene. CDR3 coding DNA: TGTGCCAGCTCTGAGCTAGCGGGGGGGAACAATGAGCAGTTCTTC. Residues: CASSELAGGNNEQFF.

The chain uses TRBV6-1 and TRBJ2-1; 11 bases fit TRBD2. J gave up 4 bases and V 0 bases, and 5 bases lay outside the gene matches. This CDR3 has 17 amino acids. Germline V lookup: CDR1 MNHNS, CDR2 SASEGT. CDR3 in DNA: TGTGCCAGCAGTGAAGCGCGGGGGACTAGCGGTTACAATGAGCAGTTCTTC. Translating gives CASSEARGTSGYNEQFF.

In its sample, this clone was seen a few times. The chain is built from TRBV7-2 and TRBJ2-7; D gene uncertain. CDR1 is SGHTA, CDR2 FQGNSA, per germline. The CDR3 runs to 11 residues. Trimming removed 2 bases from V and 3 bases from J, with 2 bases in between. The CDR3 here is CASSLLYEQYF. The CDR3 nucleotides are TGTGCCAGCAGCTTACTCTACGAGCAGTACTTC.